One sample yielded the 19 T cell receptor beta chains listed below, sequenced in a study of cytomegalovirus exposure and HLA in healthy donors. Use of 60 Vbeta and 13 Jbeta primers characterized the PCR. The method was immunoSEQ multiplex PCR; TCRdb's version includes in-frame clones alone and lacks a portion of them. Of about 140,000 clones listed, approximately 80% were seen once; the top ten hold roughly 10%. The sample taken for sequencing was PBMCs. The receptors stem from a woman between 45 and 60 years old in good health and CMV-seropositive.

J is TRBJ2-4 and V is TRBV28; 9 bases match TRBD2. The V gene end was trimmed by 7 bases and the J gene end by 9 bases; junction bases not matched to a gene: 4. This CDR3 spans 12 amino acids. Germline CDR1 is MDHEN and CDR2 is SYDVKM. CDR3 sequence: CASMISGGIQYF. CDR3 DNA: TGTGCCAGCATGATTAGCGGGGGCATTCAGTACTTC.

This clone was seen once. The chain links TRBV6-6 to TRBJ2-1, with TRBD2 matching 12 bases. Per germline, CDR1 MNHNY and CDR2 SVGAGI (reference sequence). V lost 6 bases and J lost 5; bases outside the gene matches: 5. The CDR3 is 15 residues long. CDR3 nucleotide sequence: TGTGCCAGCAGGGATCGACTAGCGGGGGACAATGAGCAGTTCTTC. Amino acid sequence: CASRDRLAGDNEQFF.

This clone was counted a single time. The gene calls are TRBV6-1 and TRBJ1-1; 7 nucleotides match TRBD1. J lost 3 bases, V lost 0 bases, and 10 bases had no gene match. This CDR3 is built from 17 residues. CDR1 is MNHNS and CDR2 is SASEGT in the germline V gene. CDR3 bases: TGTGCCAGCAGTGAAGCGATAGGGGGCAGTTTGGACACTGAAGCTTTCTTT. Its translation is CASSEAIGGSLDTEAFF.

This clone has a handful of counts. A read error is the likely source, as a far larger clone sits one nucleotide away. The same CDR3 arises from other DNA sequences in this sample as well. V gene TRBV7-8 combines with J gene TRBJ1-5; 9 bases agree with TRBD1. CDR1 and CDR2 from the germline V gene are SGHVS and FQNEAQ. The CDR3 is made up of 15 amino acids. The ends lost 1 base at V and 6 bases at J; junction bases unmatched: 4. The chain's CDR3 is CASSLGTGARQPQHF. In DNA form, the CDR3 reads TGTGCCAGCAGCTTAGGGACAGGGGCCCGTCAGCCCCAGCATTTT.

The V call is TRBV9, the J call TRBJ2-1; D may be TRBD2 (6 bases). The V end lost 0 bases, the J end lost 5 bases, and 9 bases lay between the germline ends. The CDR3 has 14 amino acids. Germline lookup yields CDR1 SGDLS and CDR2 YYNGEE. The CDR3 nucleotides are TGTGCCAGCAGCGTAGATTCGGGGGACAATGAGCAGTTCTTC. Protein product: CASSVDSGDNEQFF.

Note on this clone: A read error may produce the germline difference seen at one junction end. The rearrangement links TRBV7-7 to TRBJ2-3; 8 bases match TRBD2. Per the germline V gene, CDR1 is SSHAT and CDR2 is FNYEAQ (reference sequence). The CDR3 has 14 amino acids. The CDR3 coding sequence is TGTGCTAGCAGTCGTAGCGGGGACACAGATACGCAGTATTTT. It yields the protein CASSRSGDTDTQYF. Full variable domain (missing parts from reference TRBV7-7 and TRBJ2-3): GAGVSQSPRYKVTKRGQDVTLRCDPISSHATLYWYQQALGQGPEFLTYFNYEAQPDKSGLPSDRFSAERPEGSISTLTIQRTEQRDSAMYRCASSRSGDTDTQYFGPGTRLTVL.

J is TRBJ2-2 and V is TRBV18; 8 bases fit TRBD1. J was trimmed by 2 bases and V by 2 bases; bases with no gene match: 4. The germline CDR1 and CDR2 sequences are KGHSH and LQKENI. The CDR3 covers 16 residues. The CDR3 coding sequence is TGTGCCAGCTCACCAAGACAGGGGAGTAACACCGGGGAGCTGTTTTTT. Its translation: CASSPRQGSNTGELFF.

V gene TRBV5-4 combines with J gene TRBJ1-1; 9 bases map to TRBD1. The V segment lost 4 bases and the J segment 3 bases; nucleotides outside the gene matches: 7. This CDR3 comprises 15 residues. Germline V CDR1 and CDR2: SGHNT, YYREEE (reference sequence). This CDR3 reads CASSTATGGDTEAFF. In nucleotides, the CDR3 is TGTGCCAGCAGCACAGCGACAGGGGGGGACACTGAAGCTTTCTTT.

The V gene is TRBV5-4, the J gene TRBJ2-7; a possible D gene is TRBD2 (5 bases). The ends were cut back, 5 bases at V and 3 bases at J, with 15 bases in the middle. CDR3 length equals 14 residues. Germline V gives CDR1 SGHNT, CDR2 YYREEE (reference sequence). The CDR3 loop is CASSSGGRFYEQYF. The CDR3 coding sequence is TGTGCCAGCAGTTCAGGAGGACGGTTCTACGAGCAGTACTTC. The entire variable domain, with the rest obtained from reference TRBV5-4 and TRBJ2-7, is as follows: ETGVTQSPTHLIKTRGQQVTLRCSSQSGHNTVSWYQQALGQGPQFIFQYYREEENGRGNFPPRFSGLQFPNYSSELNVNALELDDSALYLCASSSGGRFYEQYFGPGTRLTVT.

V is TRBV7-2 and J is TRBJ1-1, with 7 bases that match TRBD1. From germline, CDR1 is SGHTA and CDR2 FQGNSA. CDR3 length: 15 amino acids. Trimming took 7 bases from V and 5 from J; bases not matched to a gene: 13. The CDR3 bases are TGTGCCAGCACCCGACCGAGACAGGGAGAGACTGAAGCTTTCTTT. This encodes CASTRPRQGETEAFF. Using reference TRBV7-2 and TRBJ1-1 for the parts outside the CDR3, the full variable domain is GAGVSQSPSNKVTEKGKDVELRCDPISGHTALYWYRQSLGQGLEFLIYFQGNSAPDKSGLPSDRFSAERTGGSVSTLTIQRTQQEDSAVYLCASTRPRQGETEAFFGQGTRLTVV.

J is TRBJ2-7 and V is TRBV14; 7 bases match TRBD1. CDR3 length equals 16 residues. CDR1 and CDR2 from the germline V gene are SGHDN and FVKESK. J lost 2 bases, V lost 4 bases, and 11 bases had no gene match. The CDR3 DNA reads TGTGCCAGCAGCCGGACCCCGGGACAGCCCCCCTACGAGCAGTACTTC. This codes for CASSRTPGQPPYEQYF.

The chain is built from TRBV27 and TRBJ2-2; 15 nucleotides match TRBD2. In germline, CDR1 is MNHEY, CDR2 SMNVEV (reference sequence). The CDR3 contains 15 residues. V trimming: 6 bases; J trimming: 8 bases; junction bases outside the gene matches: 4. The CDR3 sequence is CASSGLAGGFGELFF. Written as DNA, the CDR3 is TGTGCCAGCAGCGGACTAGCGGGGGGGTTTGGGGAGCTGTTTTTT.

This chain uses TRBV27 with TRBJ1-6; 7 bases map to TRBD1. Looked up from germline, CDR1 is MNHEY and CDR2 is SMNVEV (reference sequence). V was pared by 6 bases and J by 4 bases, with 3 bases of the junction left unmatched. The CDR3 loop spans 14 amino acids. In DNA form, the CDR3 reads TGTGCCAGCAGCGTGGACAGGTATAATTCACCCCTCCACTTT. It translates to CASSVDRYNSPLHF.

This chain connects TRBV5-1 to TRBJ1-2; the match to TRBD1 covers 8 bases. CDR3 length: 13 residues. The V and J ends lost 4 bases and 8 bases, in that order; junction bases with no gene match: 7. Germline values: CDR1 SGHRS, CDR2 YFSETQ. The CDR3 sequence is CASSPGQEGGYTF. The CDR3 DNA reads TGCGCCAGCAGCCCGGGACAGGAAGGAGGCTACACCTTC.

The chain joins TRBV19 to TRBJ1-6; TRBD1 agrees at 12 bases. Germline CDR1 reads LNHDA; CDR2 reads SQIVND (reference sequence). Trimming cost V 3 bases and J 8 bases; bases outside gene matches: 2. The CDR3 contains 15 residues. The CDR3 DNA is TGTGCCAGTAGTATGGGACAGGGGGCCCATTCACCCCTCCACTTT. It yields the protein CASSMGQGAHSPLHF.

V is TRBV6-1 and J is TRBJ1-6; no clear D. The V gene lost 0 bases and the J gene lost 3 bases, with 12 bases spanning the gap. Germline lookup yields CDR1 MNHNS and CDR2 SASEGT. This CDR3 is 17 amino acids long. The CDR3: CASSEALSVLYNSPLHF. The CDR3 DNA reads TGTGCCAGCAGTGAAGCGCTTTCAGTCCTCTATAATTCACCCCTCCACTTT.

This clone was observed a single time. The chain couples TRBV6-6 to TRBJ2-1, with D tentatively TRBD2 (5 bases). V lost 7 bases to trimming and J lost 3 bases, with 10 bases between them. CDR3 length: 13 amino acids. From germline, CDR1 is MNHNY and CDR2 SVGAGI (reference sequence). This chain's CDR3 is CASMPGVYNEQFF. DNA for the CDR3: TGTGCCAGCATGCCCGGGGTCTACAATGAGCAGTTCTTC.

The chain employs TRBV30 and TRBJ1-5; 10 bases fit TRBD1. This CDR3 is 15 amino acids long. V shed 2 bases, J shed 4 bases, and the junction held 5 bases outside the gene matches. Germline V lookup: CDR1 GTSNPN, CDR2 SVGIG (reference sequence). The CDR3 DNA sequence: TGTGCCTGGAGTCTACCGGGACAGGGGAATCAGCCCCAGCATTTT. Its protein product is CAWSLPGQGNQPQHF. Full variable domain (outside the CDR3, taken from reference TRBV30 and TRBJ1-5): SQTIHQWPATLVQPVGSPLSLECTVEGTSNPNLYWYRQAAGRGLQLLFYSVGIGQISSEVPQNLSASRPQDRQFILSSKKLLLSDSGFYLCAWSLPGQGNQPQHFGDGTRLSIL.

This clone has a single count. The chain joins TRBV19 to TRBJ2-7; 9 nucleotides match TRBD1. V shed 5 bases and J 0 bases; nucleotides not matched to a gene: 8. CDR3 length equals 16 residues. Germline V gene lookup returns CDR1 LNHDA and CDR2 SQIVND (reference sequence). CDR3 sequence: CASSQYSGQGSYEQYF. The CDR3, as DNA: TGTGCCAGTAGTCAATATTCGGGACAGGGCTCCTACGAGCAGTACTTC.